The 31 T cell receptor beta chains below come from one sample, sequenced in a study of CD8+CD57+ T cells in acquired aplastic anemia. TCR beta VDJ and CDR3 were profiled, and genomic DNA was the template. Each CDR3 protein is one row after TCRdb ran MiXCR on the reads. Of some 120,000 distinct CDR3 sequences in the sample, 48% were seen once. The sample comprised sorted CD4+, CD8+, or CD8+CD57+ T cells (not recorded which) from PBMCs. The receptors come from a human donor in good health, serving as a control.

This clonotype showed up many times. The CDR3 spells CASSARGGVYNEQFF. The DNA of the CDR3 is TGTGCCAGCAGCGCCCGCGGGGGTGTCTACAATGAGCAGTTCTTC. This chain links TRBV14 with TRBJ2-1; TRBD2 matches 7 bases. The CDR3 contains 15 residues. The junction had 7 bases not matched to a gene; V was cut back by 5 bases and J by 3 bases. Germline lookup yields CDR1 SGHDN and CDR2 FVKESK.

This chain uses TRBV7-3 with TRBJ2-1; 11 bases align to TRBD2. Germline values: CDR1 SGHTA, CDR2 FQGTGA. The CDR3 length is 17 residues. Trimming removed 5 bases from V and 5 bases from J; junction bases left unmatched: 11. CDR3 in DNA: TGTGCCAGCAGCCCGACTATAGCGGGGGGGTCCCACAATGAGCAGTTCTTC. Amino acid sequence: CASSPTIAGGSHNEQFF. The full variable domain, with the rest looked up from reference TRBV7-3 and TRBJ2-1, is GAGVSQTPSNKVTEKGKYVELRCDPISGHTALYWYRQSLGQGPEFLIYFQGTGAADDSGLPNDRFFAVRPEGSVSTLKIQRTERGDSAVYLCASSPTIAGGSHNEQFFGPGTRLTVL.

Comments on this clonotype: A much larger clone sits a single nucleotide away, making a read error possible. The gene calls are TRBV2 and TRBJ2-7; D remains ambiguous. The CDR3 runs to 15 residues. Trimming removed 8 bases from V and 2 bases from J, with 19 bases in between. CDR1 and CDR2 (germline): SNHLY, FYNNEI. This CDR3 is CASGQAAYPTYEQYF. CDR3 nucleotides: TGTGCCAGCGGCCAGGCAGCCTATCCTACCTACGAGCAGTACTTC.

The CDR3 region has the DNA TGTGCCAGCAGCTTTGACAGGGGGCGGGGAGATACGCAGTATTTT. Its translation is CASSFDRGRGDTQYF. The chain combines TRBV11-1 with TRBJ2-3; 10 bases line up with TRBD1. Germline CDR1 reads SGHAT; CDR2 reads FQDESV (reference sequence). V lost 3 bases, J lost 5 bases, and 5 bases stayed unmatched. The CDR3 is 15 amino acids.

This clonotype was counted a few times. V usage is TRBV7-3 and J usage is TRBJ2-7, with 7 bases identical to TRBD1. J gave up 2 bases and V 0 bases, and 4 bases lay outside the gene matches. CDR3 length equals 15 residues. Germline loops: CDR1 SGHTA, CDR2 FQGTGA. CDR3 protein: CASSLTGTAAYEQYF. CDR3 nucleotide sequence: TGTGCCAGCAGCTTAACCGGGACAGCAGCCTACGAGCAGTACTTC.

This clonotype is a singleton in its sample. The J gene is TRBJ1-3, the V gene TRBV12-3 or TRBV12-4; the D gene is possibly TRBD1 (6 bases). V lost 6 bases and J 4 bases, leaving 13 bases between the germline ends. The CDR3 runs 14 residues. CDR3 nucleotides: TGTGCCAGCAGCCCCCTTGGACAGGGAAACACCATATATTTT. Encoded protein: CASSPLGQGNTIYF.

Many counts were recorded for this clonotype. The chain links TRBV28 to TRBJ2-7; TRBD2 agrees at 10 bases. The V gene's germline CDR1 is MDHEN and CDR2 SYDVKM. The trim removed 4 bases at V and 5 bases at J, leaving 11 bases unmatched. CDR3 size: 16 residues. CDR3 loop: CASSSSGGADLNEQYF. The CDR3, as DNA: TGTGCCAGCAGTTCCAGCGGGGGGGCCGATCTGAACGAGCAGTACTTC.

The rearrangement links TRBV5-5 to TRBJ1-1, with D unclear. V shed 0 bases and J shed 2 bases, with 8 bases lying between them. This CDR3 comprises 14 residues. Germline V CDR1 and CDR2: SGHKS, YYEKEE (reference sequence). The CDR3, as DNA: TGTGCCAGCAGCTTGGCGTCCAGTAACACTGAAGCTTTCTTT. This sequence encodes CASSLASSNTEAFF.

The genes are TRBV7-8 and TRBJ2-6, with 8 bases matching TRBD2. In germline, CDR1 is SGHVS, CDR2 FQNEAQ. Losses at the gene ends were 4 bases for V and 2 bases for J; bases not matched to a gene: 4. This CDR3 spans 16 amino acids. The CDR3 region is CASSWGGGTGANVLTF. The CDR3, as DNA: TGTGCCAGCAGCTGGGGCGGGGGGACTGGGGCCAACGTCCTGACTTTC.

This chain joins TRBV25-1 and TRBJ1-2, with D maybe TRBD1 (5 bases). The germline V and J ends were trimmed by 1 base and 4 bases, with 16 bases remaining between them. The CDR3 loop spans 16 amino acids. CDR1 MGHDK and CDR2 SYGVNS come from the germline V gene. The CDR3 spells CASSESSGGLVYGYTF. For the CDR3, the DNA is TGTGCCAGCAGTGAATCATCGGGGGGGTTAGTCTATGGCTACACCTTC.

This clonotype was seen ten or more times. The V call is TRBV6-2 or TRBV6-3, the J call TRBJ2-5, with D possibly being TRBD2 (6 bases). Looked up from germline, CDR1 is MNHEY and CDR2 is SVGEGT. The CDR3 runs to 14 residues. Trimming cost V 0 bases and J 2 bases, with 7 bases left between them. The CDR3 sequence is CASSYSGGQETQYF. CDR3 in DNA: TGTGCCAGCAGTTACTCGGGGGGTCAAGAGACCCAGTACTTC.

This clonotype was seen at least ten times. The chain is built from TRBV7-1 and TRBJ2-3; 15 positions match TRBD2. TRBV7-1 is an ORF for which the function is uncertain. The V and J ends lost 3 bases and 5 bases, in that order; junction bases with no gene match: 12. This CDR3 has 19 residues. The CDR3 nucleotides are TGTGCCAGCAGCTCCAGGACTAGCGGGGGGGCCTACGAGCTAGATACGCAGTATTTT. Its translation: CASSSRTSGGAYELDTQYF.

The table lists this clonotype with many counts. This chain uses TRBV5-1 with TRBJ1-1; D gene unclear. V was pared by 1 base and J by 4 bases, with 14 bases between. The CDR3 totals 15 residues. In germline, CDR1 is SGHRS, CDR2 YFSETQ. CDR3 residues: CASSLSTLEITEAFF. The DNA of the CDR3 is TGCGCCAGCAGCTTGTCTACTCTGGAGATCACTGAAGCTTTCTTT. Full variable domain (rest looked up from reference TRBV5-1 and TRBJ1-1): KAGVTQTPRYLIKTRGQQVTLSCSPISGHRSVSWYQQTPGQGLQFLFEYFSETQRNKGNFPGRFSGRQFSNSRSEMNVSTLELGDSALYLCASSLSTLEITEAFFGQGTRLTVV.

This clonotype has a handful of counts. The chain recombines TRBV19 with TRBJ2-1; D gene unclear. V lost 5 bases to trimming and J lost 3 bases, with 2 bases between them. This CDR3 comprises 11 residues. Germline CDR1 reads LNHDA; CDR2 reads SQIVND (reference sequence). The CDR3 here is CASSYYNEQFF. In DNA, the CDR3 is TGTGCCAGTAGTTACTACAATGAGCAGTTCTTC.

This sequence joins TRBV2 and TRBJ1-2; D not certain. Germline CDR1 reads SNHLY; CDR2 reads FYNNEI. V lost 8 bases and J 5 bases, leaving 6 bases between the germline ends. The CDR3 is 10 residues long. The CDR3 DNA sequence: TGTGCCAGCTGGGTGTATGGCTACACCTTC. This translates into CASWVYGYTF. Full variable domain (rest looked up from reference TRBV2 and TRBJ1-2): EPEVTQTPSHQVTQMGQEVILRCVPISNHLYFYWYRQILGQKVEFLVSFYNNEISEKSEIFDDQFSVERPDGSNFTLKIRSTKLEDSAMYFCASWVYGYTFGSGTRLTVV.

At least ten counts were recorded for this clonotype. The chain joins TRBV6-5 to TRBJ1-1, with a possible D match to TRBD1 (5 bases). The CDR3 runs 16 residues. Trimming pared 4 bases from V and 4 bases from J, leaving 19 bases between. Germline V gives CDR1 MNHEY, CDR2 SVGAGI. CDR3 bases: TGTGCCAGCAGTTCCCTGCCGGGGGTATGGCCCACTGAAGCTTTCTTT. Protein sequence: CASSSLPGVWPTEAFF.

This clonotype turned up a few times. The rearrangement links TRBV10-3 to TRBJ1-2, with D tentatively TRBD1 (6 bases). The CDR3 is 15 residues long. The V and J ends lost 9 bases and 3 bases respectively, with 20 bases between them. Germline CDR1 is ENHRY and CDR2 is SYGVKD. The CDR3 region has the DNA TGTGCCATGGCGGGGGGGGCTGGTATCGACTATGGCTACACCTTC. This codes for CAMAGGAGIDYGYTF.

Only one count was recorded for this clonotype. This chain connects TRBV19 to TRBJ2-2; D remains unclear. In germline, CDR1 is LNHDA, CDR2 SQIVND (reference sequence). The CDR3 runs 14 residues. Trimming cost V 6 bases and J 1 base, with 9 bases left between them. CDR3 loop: CASSVSRNTGELFF. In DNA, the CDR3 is TGTGCCAGTAGCGTGTCTCGGAACACCGGGGAGCTGTTTTTT.

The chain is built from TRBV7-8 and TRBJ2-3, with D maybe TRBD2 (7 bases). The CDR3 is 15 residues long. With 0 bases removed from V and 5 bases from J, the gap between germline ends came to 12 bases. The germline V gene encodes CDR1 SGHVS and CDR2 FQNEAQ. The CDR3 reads CASSLAGGREDTQYF. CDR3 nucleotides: TGTGCCAGCAGCTTAGCGGGGGGGCGGGAAGATACGCAGTATTTT.

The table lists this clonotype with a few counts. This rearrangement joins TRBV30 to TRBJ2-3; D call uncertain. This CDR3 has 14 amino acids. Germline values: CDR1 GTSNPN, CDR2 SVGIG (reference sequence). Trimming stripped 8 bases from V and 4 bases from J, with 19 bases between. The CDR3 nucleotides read TGTGCCGTAACGAAGGGTGTGGGTGCAGATACGCAGTATTTT. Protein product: CAVTKGVGADTQYF.

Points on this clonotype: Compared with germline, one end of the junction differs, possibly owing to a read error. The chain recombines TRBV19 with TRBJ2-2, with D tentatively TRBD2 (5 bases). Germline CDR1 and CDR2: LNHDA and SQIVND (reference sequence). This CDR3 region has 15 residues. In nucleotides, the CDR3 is TGTGCCAGAAGTAGGAACGGGGAAAACACCGGGGAGCTGTTTTTT. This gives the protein CARSRNGENTGELFF.

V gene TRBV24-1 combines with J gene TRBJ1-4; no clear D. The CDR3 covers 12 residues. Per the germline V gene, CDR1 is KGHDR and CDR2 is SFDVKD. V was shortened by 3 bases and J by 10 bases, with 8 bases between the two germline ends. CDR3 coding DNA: TGTGCCACCAGTGATAACCCTACAAAACTGTTTTTT. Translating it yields CATSDNPTKLFF.

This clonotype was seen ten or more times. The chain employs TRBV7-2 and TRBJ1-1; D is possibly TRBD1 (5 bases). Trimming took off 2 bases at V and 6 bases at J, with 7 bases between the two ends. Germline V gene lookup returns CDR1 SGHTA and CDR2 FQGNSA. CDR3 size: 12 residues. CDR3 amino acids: CASSLTRAEAFF. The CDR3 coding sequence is TGTGCCAGCAGCTTAACCAGGGCTGAAGCTTTCTTT.

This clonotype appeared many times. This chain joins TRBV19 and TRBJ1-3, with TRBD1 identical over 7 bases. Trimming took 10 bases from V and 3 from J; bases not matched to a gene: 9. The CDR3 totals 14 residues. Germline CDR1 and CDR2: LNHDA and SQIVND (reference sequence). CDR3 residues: CAMWTGGIGNTIYF. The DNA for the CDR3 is TGTGCCATGTGGACAGGTGGAATTGGAAACACCATATATTTT.

The CDR3 reads CSAGPRLAGAHEQYF. For the CDR3, the DNA is TGCAGTGCTGGACCCAGACTAGCGGGAGCCCACGAGCAGTACTTC. The genes are TRBV20-1 and TRBJ2-7; 12 bases map to TRBD2. The CDR3 extends over 15 amino acids. V gave up 5 bases and J gave up 5 bases; unmatched junction bases: 10. The germline V gene has CDR1 DFQATT and CDR2 SNEGSKA (reference sequence).

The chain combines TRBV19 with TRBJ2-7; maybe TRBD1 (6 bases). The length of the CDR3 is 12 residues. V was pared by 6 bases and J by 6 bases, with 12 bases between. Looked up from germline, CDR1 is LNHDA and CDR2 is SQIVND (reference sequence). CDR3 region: CASSWGPGEQYF. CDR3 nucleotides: TGTGCCAGTAGCTGGGGGCCGGGCGAGCAGTACTTC.

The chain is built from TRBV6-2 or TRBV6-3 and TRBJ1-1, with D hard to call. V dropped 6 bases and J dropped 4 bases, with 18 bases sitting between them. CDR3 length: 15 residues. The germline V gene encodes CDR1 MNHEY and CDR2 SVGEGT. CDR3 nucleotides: TGTGCCAGCAGATCCCCCTCCGGCAGCCCCACTGAAGCTTTCTTT. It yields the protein CASRSPSGSPTEAFF.

The CDR3 loop is CATSRELGRAYAFF. The CDR3, as DNA: TGTGCCACCAGCAGAGAATTAGGCAGGGCTTACGCTTTCTTT. The V and J genes are TRBV15 and TRBJ1-1; the D gene is possibly TRBD1 (5 bases). This CDR3 has 14 amino acids. Trimming pared 0 bases from V and 11 bases from J, leaving 16 bases between. Per the germline V gene, CDR1 is LNHNV and CDR2 is YYDKDF (reference sequence). The complete variable domain, with remaining parts taken from reference TRBV15 and TRBJ1-1, reads DAMVIQNPRYQVTQFGKPVTLSCSQTLNHNVMYWYQQKSSQAPKLLFHYYDKDFNNEADTPDNFQSRRPNTSFCFLDIRSPGLGDTAMYLCATSRELGRAYAFFGQGTRLTVV.

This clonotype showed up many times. For the CDR3, the DNA is TGTGCCAGCAGCTTAGGACTAGCGGGGTACAATGAGCAGTTCTTC. Translating gives CASSLGLAGYNEQFF. The chain employs TRBV11-2 and TRBJ2-1; TRBD2 matches 11 bases. Looked up from germline, CDR1 is SGHAT and CDR2 is FQNNGV. V lost 1 base to trimming and J lost 4 bases; unmatched junction nucleotides: 0. The CDR3 sequence is 15 residues long.

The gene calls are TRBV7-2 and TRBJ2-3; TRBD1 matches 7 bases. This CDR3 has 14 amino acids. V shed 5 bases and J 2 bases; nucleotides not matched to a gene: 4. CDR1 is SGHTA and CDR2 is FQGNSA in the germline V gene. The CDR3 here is CASSPGQITDTQYF. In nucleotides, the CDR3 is TGTGCCAGCAGCCCGGGACAGATCACAGATACGCAGTATTTT.

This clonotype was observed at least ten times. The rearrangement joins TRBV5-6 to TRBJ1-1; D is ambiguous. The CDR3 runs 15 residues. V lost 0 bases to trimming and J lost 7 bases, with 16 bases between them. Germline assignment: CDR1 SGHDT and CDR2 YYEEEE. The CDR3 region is CASSLGSRHRDEAFF. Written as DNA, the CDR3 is TGTGCCAGCAGCTTGGGCAGCCGCCATAGGGATGAAGCTTTCTTT.